This T cell receptor (beta chain) is drawn from a study of T cells after yellow fever vaccination. General study results and limits: Contaminating bulk clonotypes could be abundant in FACS-sorted repertoires. Clones that expanded after primary vaccination mostly reappeared after the booster (roughly 95% CD4, 88% CD8).

This clonotype was seen at least ten times. What it binds is unknown. In TCRdb, the 5' RACE reads were re-called with MiXCR into one record per CDR3 protein. This sample carries 400,000 to 650,000 distinct CDR3 sequences, 21% of them seen once, and the ten largest clones take about 17%. Deletions cut 7 bases from V and 3 bases from J, with 9 bases between. Germline V gene sequence: CDR1 SQVTM, CDR2 ANQGSEA. The CDR3 runs to 11 residues. The gene calls are TRBV29-1 and TRBJ2-5, with D perhaps TRBD2 (5 bases). This TCR came from a man aged 18 to 35 who received the YFV17D yellow fever vaccine. Material: PBMCs, obtained about 21 days after the first yellow fever vaccination. The CDR3 region is CSARRKETQYF. CDR3 DNA: TGCAGCGCCAGGAGGAAAGAGACCCAGTACTTC.